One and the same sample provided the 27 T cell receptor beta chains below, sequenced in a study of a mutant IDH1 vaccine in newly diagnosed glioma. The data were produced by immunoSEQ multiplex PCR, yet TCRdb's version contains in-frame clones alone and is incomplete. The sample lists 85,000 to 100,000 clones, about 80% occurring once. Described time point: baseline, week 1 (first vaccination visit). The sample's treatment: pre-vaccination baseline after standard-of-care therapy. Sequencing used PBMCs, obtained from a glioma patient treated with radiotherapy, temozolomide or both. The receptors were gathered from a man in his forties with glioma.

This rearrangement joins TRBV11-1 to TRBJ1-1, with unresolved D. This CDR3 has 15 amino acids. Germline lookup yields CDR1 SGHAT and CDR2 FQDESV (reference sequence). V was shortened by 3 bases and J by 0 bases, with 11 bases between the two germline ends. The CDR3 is CASSFRTAVNTEAFF. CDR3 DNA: TGTGCCAGCAGCTTCCGAACAGCCGTGAACACTGAAGCTTTCTTT.

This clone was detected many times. The CDR3 reads CASSLAQGGRGGQPQHF. Written as DNA, the CDR3 is TGTGCCAGCAGCTTAGCGCAAGGAGGCAGGGGGGGTCAGCCCCAGCATTTT. V and J are TRBV7-6 and TRBJ1-5, with TRBD1 identical over 7 bases. The CDR3 consists of 17 residues. With 0 bases clipped from V and 6 bases from J, the junction kept 11 bases outside the gene matches. Germline V CDR1 and CDR2: SGHVS, FNYEAQ.

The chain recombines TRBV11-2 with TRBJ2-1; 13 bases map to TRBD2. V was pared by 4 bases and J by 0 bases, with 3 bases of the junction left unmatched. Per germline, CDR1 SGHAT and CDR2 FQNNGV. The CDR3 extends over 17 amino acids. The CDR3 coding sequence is TGTGCCAGCAGCTCAACTAGCGGGGGGGTCTCCTACAATGAGCAGTTCTTC. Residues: CASSSTSGGVSYNEQFF.

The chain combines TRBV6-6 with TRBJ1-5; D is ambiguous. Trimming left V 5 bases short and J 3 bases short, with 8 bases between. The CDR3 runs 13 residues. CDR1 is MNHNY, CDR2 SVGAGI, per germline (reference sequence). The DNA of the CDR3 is TGTGCCAGCAGTCTCCTAGACAATCAGCCCCAGCATTTT. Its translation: CASSLLDNQPQHF.

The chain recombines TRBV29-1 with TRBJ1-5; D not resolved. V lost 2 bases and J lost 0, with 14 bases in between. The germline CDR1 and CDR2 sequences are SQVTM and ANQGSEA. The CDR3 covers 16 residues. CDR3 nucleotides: TGCAGCGTTGAAACCCGACGAGATTTTAGCAATCAGCCCCAGCATTTT. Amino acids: CSVETRRDFSNQPQHF.

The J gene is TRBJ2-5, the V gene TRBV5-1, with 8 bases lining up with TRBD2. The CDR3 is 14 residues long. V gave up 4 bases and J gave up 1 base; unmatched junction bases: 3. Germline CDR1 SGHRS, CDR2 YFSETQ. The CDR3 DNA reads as TGCGCCAGCAGCACAGGGACTAGCCAAGAGACCCAGTACTTC. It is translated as CASSTGTSQETQYF.

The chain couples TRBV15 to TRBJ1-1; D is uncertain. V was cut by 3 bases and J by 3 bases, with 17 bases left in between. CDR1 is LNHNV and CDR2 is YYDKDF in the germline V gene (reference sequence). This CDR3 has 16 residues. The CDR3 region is CATSSNPWREDTEAFF. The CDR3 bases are TGTGCCACCAGCAGTAACCCATGGCGAGAGGACACTGAAGCTTTCTTT.

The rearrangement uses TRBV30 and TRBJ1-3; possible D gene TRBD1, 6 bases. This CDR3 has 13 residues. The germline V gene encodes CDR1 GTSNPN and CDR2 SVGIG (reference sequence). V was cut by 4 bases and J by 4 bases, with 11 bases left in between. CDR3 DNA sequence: TGTGCCTGGAACAGGGACTTAGGAAACACCATATATTTT. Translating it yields CAWNRDLGNTIYF. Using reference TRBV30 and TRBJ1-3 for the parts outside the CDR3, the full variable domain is SQTIHQWPATLVQPVGSPLSLECTVEGTSNPNLYWYRQAAGRGLQLLFYSVGIGQISSEVPQNLSASRPQDRQFILSSKKLLLSDSGFYLCAWNRDLGNTIYFGEGSWLTVV.

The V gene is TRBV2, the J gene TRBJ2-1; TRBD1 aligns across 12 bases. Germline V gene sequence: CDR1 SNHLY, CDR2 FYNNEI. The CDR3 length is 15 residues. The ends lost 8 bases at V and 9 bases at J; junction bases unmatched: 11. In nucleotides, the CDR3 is TGTGCCAGCGGAACCGGGACAGGGGGCTTTAGTGAGCAGTTCTTC. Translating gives CASGTGTGGFSEQFF.

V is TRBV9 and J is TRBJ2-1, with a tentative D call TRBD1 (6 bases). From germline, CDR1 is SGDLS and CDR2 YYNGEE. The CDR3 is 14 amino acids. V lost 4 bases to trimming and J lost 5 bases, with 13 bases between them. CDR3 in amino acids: CASSPGEFNNEQFF. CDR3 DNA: TGTGCCAGCAGCCCAGGGGAGTTTAACAATGAGCAGTTCTTC.

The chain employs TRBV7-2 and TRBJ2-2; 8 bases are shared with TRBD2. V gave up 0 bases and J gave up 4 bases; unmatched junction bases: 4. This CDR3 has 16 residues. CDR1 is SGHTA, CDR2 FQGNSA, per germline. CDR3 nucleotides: TGTGCCAGCAGCTTAGCTAGTAGCGGGACCACCGGGGAGCTGTTTTTT. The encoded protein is CASSLASSGTTGELFF.

CDR3 residues: CASSLNGPPVAQYF. The CDR3 bases are TGTGCCAGCAGTTTAAACGGTCCCCCTGTTGCGCAGTATTTT. This chain joins TRBV28 and TRBJ2-3; D uncertain. V lost 2 bases and J lost 10, with 16 bases in between. Germline CDR1 reads MDHEN; CDR2 reads SYDVKM. The CDR3 has 14 amino acids.

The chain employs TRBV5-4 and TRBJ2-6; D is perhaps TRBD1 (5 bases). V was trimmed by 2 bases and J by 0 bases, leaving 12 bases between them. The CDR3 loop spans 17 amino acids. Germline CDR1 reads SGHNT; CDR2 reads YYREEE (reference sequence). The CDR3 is CASSFAGLFSGANVLTF. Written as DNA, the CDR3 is TGTGCCAGCAGCTTTGCAGGGCTCTTCTCTGGGGCCAACGTCCTGACTTTC.

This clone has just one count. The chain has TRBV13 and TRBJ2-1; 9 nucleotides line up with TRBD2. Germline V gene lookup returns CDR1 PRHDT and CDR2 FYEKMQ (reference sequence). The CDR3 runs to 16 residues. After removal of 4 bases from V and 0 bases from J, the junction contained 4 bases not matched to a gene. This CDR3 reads CASSSGLASSYNEQFF. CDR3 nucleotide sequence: TGTGCCAGCAGCTCCGGACTAGCGAGCTCCTACAATGAGCAGTTCTTC.

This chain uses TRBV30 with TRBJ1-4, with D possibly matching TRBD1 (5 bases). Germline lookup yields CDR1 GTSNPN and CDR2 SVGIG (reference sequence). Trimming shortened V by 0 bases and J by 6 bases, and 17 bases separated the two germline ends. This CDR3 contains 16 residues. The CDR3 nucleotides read TGTGCCTGGAGTGTTGGGACCGGGCAGATACATGAAAAACTGTTTTTT. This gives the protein CAWSVGTGQIHEKLFF.

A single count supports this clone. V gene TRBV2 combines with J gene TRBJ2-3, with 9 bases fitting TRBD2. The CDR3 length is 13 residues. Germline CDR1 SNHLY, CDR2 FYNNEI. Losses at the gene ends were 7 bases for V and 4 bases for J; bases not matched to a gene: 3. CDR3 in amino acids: CASTERGADTQYF. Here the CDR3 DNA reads TGTGCCAGCACGGAGCGGGGGGCAGATACGCAGTATTTT.

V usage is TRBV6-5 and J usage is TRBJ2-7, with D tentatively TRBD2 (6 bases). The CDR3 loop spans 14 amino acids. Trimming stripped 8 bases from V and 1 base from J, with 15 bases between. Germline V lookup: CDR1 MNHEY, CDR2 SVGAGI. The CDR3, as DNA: TGTGCCAGCTCGGGCCTAGGGAGGTCCTACGAGCAGTACTTC. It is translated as CASSGLGRSYEQYF.

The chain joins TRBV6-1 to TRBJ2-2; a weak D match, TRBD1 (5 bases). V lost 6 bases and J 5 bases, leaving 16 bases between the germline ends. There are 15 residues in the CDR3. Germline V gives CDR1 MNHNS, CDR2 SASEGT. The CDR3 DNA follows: TGTGCCAGCAGACCAGGGCTGAAGAATACCGGGGAGCTGTTTTTT. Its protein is CASRPGLKNTGELFF.

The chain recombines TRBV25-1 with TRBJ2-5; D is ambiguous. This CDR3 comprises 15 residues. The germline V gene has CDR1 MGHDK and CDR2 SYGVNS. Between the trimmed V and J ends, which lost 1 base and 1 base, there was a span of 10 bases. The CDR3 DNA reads TGTGCCAGCAGTGAATTTGTTGGTGCCCAAGAGACCCAGTACTTC. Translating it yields CASSEFVGAQETQYF.

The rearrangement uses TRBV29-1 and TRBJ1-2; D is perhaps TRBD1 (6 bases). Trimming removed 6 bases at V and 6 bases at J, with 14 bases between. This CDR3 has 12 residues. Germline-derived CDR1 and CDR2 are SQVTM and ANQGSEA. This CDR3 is CSVATSGDGYTF. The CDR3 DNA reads TGCAGCGTCGCAACTTCAGGGGATGGCTACACCTTC. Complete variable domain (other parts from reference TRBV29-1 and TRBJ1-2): SAVISQKPSRDICQRGTSLTIQCQVDSQVTMMFWYRQQPGQSLTLIATANQGSEATYESGFVIDKFPISRPNLTFSTLTVSNMSPEDSSIYLCSVATSGDGYTFGSGTRLTVV.

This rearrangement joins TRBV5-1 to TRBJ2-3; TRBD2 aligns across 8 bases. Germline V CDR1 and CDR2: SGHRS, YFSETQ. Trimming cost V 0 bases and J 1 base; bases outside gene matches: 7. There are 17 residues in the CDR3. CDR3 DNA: TGCGCCAGCAGCTTGGGAGTCCAGCGGGAGCGCACAGATACGCAGTATTTT. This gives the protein CASSLGVQRERTDTQYF. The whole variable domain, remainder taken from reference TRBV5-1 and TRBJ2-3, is KAGVTQTPRYLIKTRGQQVTLSCSPISGHRSVSWYQQTPGQGLQFLFEYFSETQRNKGNFPGRFSGRQFSNSRSEMNVSTLELGDSALYLCASSLGVQRERTDTQYFGPGTRLTVL.

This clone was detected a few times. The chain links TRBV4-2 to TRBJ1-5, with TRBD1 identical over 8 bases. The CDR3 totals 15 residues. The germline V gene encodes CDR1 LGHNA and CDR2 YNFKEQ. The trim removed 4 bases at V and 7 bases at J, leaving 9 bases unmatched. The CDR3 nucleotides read TGTGCCAGCAGCCGTGCGCTCAGGGGGCAACAGCCCCAGCATTTT. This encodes CASSRALRGQQPQHF.

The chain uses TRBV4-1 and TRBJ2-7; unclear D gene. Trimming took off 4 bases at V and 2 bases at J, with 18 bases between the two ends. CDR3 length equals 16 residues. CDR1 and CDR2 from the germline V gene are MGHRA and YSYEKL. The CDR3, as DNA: TGCGCCAGCAGCCCTCCCCCGGTAGGACGGGCCTACGAGCAGTACTTC. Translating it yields CASSPPPVGRAYEQYF.

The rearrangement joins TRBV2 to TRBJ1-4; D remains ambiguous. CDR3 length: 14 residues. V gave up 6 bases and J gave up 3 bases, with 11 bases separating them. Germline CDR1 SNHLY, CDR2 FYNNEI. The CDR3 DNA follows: TGTGCCAGCAGGAGAGGGTTTTCTAATGAAAAACTGTTTTTT. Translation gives CASRRGFSNEKLFF.

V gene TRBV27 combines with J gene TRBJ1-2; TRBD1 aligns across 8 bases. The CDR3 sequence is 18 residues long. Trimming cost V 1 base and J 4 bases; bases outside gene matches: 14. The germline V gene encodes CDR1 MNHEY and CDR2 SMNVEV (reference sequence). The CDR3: CASSLYRQGRAGRYGYTF. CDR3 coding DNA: TGTGCCAGCAGTTTATATAGACAGGGGCGGGCCGGGCGCTATGGCTACACCTTC.

The CDR3 region has the DNA TGTGCCAGCAGCATCGACGGATACTACGAGCAGTACTTC. This encodes CASSIDGYYEQYF. The chain has TRBV7-8 and TRBJ2-7; unclear D gene. The CDR3 has 13 amino acids. Germline V gene sequence: CDR1 SGHVS, CDR2 FQNEAQ. Trimming cost V 5 bases and J 3 bases, with 11 bases left between them.

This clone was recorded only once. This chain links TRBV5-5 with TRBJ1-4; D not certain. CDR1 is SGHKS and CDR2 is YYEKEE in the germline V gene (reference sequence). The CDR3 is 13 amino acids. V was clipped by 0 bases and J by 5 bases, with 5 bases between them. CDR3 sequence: CASSLAGNEKLFF. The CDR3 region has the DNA TGTGCCAGCAGCTTGGCCGGGAATGAAAAACTGTTTTTT. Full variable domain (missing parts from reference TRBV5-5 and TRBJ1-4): DAGVTQSPTHLIKTRGQQVTLRCSPISGHKSVSWYQQVLGQGPQFIFQYYEKEERGRGNFPDRFSARQFPNYSSELNVNALLLGDSALYLCASSLAGNEKLFFGSGTQLSVL.